A single sample gave rise to the 25 T cell receptor beta chains below, sequenced in a study of metastatic and nonmetastatic thyroid tumors. No treatment had been given to any patient before thyroid surgery. TCRdb reanalyzed the PCR reads with MiXCR. Altogether about 24,000 clones are present, about an eighth being singletons, with the ten largest covering over 11%. Sequences were obtained from blood. These receptors originate from a female donor with papillary thyroid cancer or a benign thyroid nodule (not recorded which). Some clones in this sample may be carry-over from other donors' samples.

This clone was observed at least ten times. V and J are TRBV20-1 and TRBJ2-7, with TRBD2 matching over 7 bases. Germline loops: CDR1 DFQATT, CDR2 SNEGSKA (reference sequence). Trimming cost V 3 bases and J 1 base; bases outside gene matches: 9. The CDR3 totals 15 residues. The CDR3 sequence: CSASSGPGGSYEQYF. DNA of the CDR3: TGCAGTGCTAGTAGCGGGCCCGGGGGATCCTACGAGCAGTACTTC.

The chain carries TRBV7-2 and TRBJ2-7; D perhaps matches TRBD2 (6 bases). Deletions cut 5 bases from V and 6 bases from J, with 14 bases between. CDR1 and CDR2 (germline): SGHTA, FQGNSA. The CDR3 extends over 13 amino acids. CDR3 loop: CASSPRRDAEQYF. In nucleotides, the CDR3 is TGTGCCAGCAGCCCTAGGAGGGACGCCGAGCAGTACTTC.

Judged by abundance, this clone is medium-sized. The rearrangement joins TRBV30 to TRBJ2-1, with 9 bases fitting TRBD2. Germline values: CDR1 GTSNPN, CDR2 SVGIG (reference sequence). This CDR3 contains 13 residues. The ends lost 3 bases at V and 8 bases at J; junction bases unmatched: 5. CDR3 DNA: TGTGCCTGGAGGGGACTAGCTGATTATGAGCAGTTCTTC. This translates into CAWRGLADYEQFF. The full variable domain, with the rest looked up from reference TRBV30 and TRBJ2-1, is SQTIHQWPATLVQPVGSPLSLECTVEGTSNPNLYWYRQAAGRGLQLLFYSVGIGQISSEVPQNLSASRPQDRQFILSSKKLLLSDSGFYLCAWRGLADYEQFFGPGTRLTVL.

This clone was seen ten or more times. V and J are TRBV10-3 and TRBJ1-3; D might be TRBD1 (5 bases). The CDR3 runs 14 residues. V was shortened by 0 bases and J by 5 bases, with 8 bases between the two germline ends. The germline CDR1 and CDR2 sequences are ENHRY and SYGVKD. The CDR3 nucleotides read TGTGCCATCAGTGAGTCTGGGGGGAGAAACACCATATATTTT. This translates into CAISESGGRNTIYF.

This clone occurred a few times. CDR3 residues: CSAIVGLAGINTGELFF. CDR3 nucleotide sequence: TGCAGTGCTATAGTTGGCCTAGCGGGAATTAACACCGGGGAGCTGTTTTTT. The V gene is TRBV20-1, the J gene TRBJ2-2; 9 nucleotides agree with TRBD2. This CDR3 spans 17 amino acids. Germline V gene sequence: CDR1 DFQATT, CDR2 SNEGSKA (reference sequence). V gave up 4 bases and J gave up 2 bases; unmatched junction bases: 11.

This clone appeared many times. This chain uses TRBV11-2 with TRBJ1-5, with a tentative D call TRBD1 (6 bases). Deletions cut 1 base from V and 4 bases from J, with 11 bases between. The CDR3 covers 15 residues. CDR1 is SGHAT and CDR2 is FQNNGV in the germline V gene. CDR3 protein: CASSLGQGSNQPQHF. The CDR3 nucleotides are TGTGCCAGCAGCTTAGGGCAGGGGAGTAATCAGCCCCAGCATTTT.

This clone was observed at least ten times. The rearrangement links TRBV11-2 to TRBJ2-7; D perhaps matches TRBD1 (6 bases). The CDR3 has 14 residues. Trimming stripped 5 bases from V and 2 bases from J, with 13 bases between. The germline CDR1 and CDR2 sequences are SGHAT and FQNNGV. The chain's CDR3 is CASSTLTGPYEQYF. CDR3 nucleotides: TGTGCCAGCAGCACCTTGACAGGACCCTACGAGCAGTACTTC.

This clone has at least ten counts. The genes are TRBV9 and TRBJ2-7; D possibly corresponds to TRBD2 (6 bases). CDR1 and CDR2 (germline): SGDLS, YYNGEE. V was cut by 4 bases and J by 0 bases, with 20 bases left in between. The CDR3 has 17 amino acids. CDR3: CASSTPLRRDLSYEQYF. The CDR3 coding sequence is TGTGCCAGCAGCACCCCCCTGCGGCGGGACCTCTCCTACGAGCAGTACTTC.

This clone occurred many times. The chain recombines TRBV5-1 with TRBJ2-2; TRBD1 agrees at 11 bases. Germline V gene data show CDR1 as SGHRS and CDR2 as YFSETQ. The V gene end was trimmed by 7 bases and the J gene end by 4 bases; junction bases not matched to a gene: 6. The CDR3 has 15 amino acids. CDR3 residues: CASQGQGGITGELFF. CDR3 nucleotide sequence: TGCGCCAGCCAGGGACAGGGGGGAATCACCGGGGAGCTGTTTTTT.

This clone occurred many times. This chain connects TRBV7-9 to TRBJ2-5; possible D gene TRBD1, 6 bases. Per germline, CDR1 SEHNR and CDR2 FQNEAQ (reference sequence). This CDR3 region has 19 residues. V lost 6 bases to trimming and J lost 4 bases, with 30 bases between them. The CDR3 protein is CASSKRPGQTTRTGETQYF. CDR3 bases: TGTGCCAGCAGTAAAAGGCCGGGACAAACTACCCGTACTGGAGAGACCCAGTACTTC. The variable domain in full, completed from reference TRBV7-9 and TRBJ2-5, reads DTGVSQNPRHKITKRGQNVTFRCDPISEHNRLYWYRQTLGQGPEFLTYFQNEAQLEKSRLLSDRFSAERPKGSFSTLEIQRTEQGDSAMYLCASSKRPGQTTRTGETQYFGPGTRLLVL.

The sample holds many counts of this clone. A much bigger clone sits one base away, suggesting this may be a read error. The sample contains more than one DNA sequence encoding this CDR3. This sequence joins TRBV6-1 and TRBJ2-6; the D gene could be TRBD1 or TRBD2 (6 bases each). The CDR3 runs to 15 residues. Germline loops: CDR1 MNHNS, CDR2 SASEGT. The DNA of the CDR3 is TGTGCCAGCAGCTCAGGGGACTCTGGGGCCAACGTCCTGACCTTC. Translation gives CASSSGDSGANVLTF.

This clone was detected many times. The V gene is TRBV28, the J gene TRBJ2-5; TRBD1 matches 11 bases. Germline V gives CDR1 MDHEN, CDR2 SYDVKM. The CDR3 is 15 residues long. J was trimmed by 9 bases and V by 2 bases; bases with no gene match: 8. CDR3 sequence reads: CASSLPGQGQGAQYF. For the CDR3, the DNA is TGTGCCAGCAGTTTACCGGGACAGGGACAGGGGGCCCAGTACTTC.

The rearrangement joins TRBV3-1 to TRBJ1-1, with TRBD1 identical over 7 bases. Germline V gene sequence: CDR1 LGHDT, CDR2 YNNKEL (reference sequence). CDR3 size: 14 residues. After removal of 4 bases from V and 3 bases from J, the junction contained 5 bases not matched to a gene. As DNA, the CDR3 is TGTGCCAGCAGCCGGTCAGACAGGGACACTGAAGCTTTCTTT. It encodes CASSRSDRDTEAFF.

There are a few counts of this clone. J is TRBJ2-2 and V is TRBV12-3 or TRBV12-4; D is unclear. The CDR3 runs to 14 residues. V was cut by 3 bases and J by 4 bases, with 9 bases left in between. CDR3 protein: CASSLAEITGELFF. For the CDR3, the DNA is TGTGCCAGCAGTTTGGCGGAGATCACCGGGGAGCTGTTTTTT.

This clone appeared a few times. The CDR3 region is CASSEYSSTYEQYF. The CDR3 nucleotides read TGTGCCAGCAGTGAATATTCTAGCACCTACGAGCAGTACTTC. This sequence joins TRBV25-1 and TRBJ2-7; the D gene is possibly TRBD2 (5 bases). The V end lost 0 bases, the J end lost 2 bases, and 8 bases lay between the germline ends. CDR3 length equals 14 residues. Germline V lookup: CDR1 MGHDK, CDR2 SYGVNS.

There are many counts of this clone. The rearrangement joins TRBV12-3 or TRBV12-4 to TRBJ1-4, with 7 nucleotides matching TRBD1. Unmatched junction bases numbered 5, after V lost 2 bases and J lost 8 bases. The CDR3 spans 14 residues. The CDR3 DNA reads as TGTGCCAGCAGTTTATACAGGGGAGGCGAAAAACTGTTTTTT. Translated: CASSLYRGGEKLFF.

This clone was counted ten times or more. V and J are TRBV4-1 and TRBJ2-5; tentative D call: TRBD1 (6 bases). CDR3 length: 15 amino acids. The V end lost 0 bases, the J end lost 5 bases, and 13 bases lay between the germline ends. From germline, CDR1 is MGHRA and CDR2 YSYEKL. This chain's CDR3 is CASSQEARGTETQYF. CDR3 sequence (DNA): TGCGCCAGCAGCCAAGAGGCCAGGGGCACGGAGACCCAGTACTTC.

In this sample, this clone turned up many times. The CDR3 DNA follows: TGTGCCAGCAGCCAAGGGACAGGGGGCGCGCGGTCCTATGGCTACACCTTC. Its protein is CASSQGTGGARSYGYTF. The J gene is TRBJ1-2, the V gene TRBV3-1; 11 bases fit TRBD1. Trimming took 1 base from V and 4 from J; bases not matched to a gene: 8. The CDR3 loop spans 17 amino acids. From germline, CDR1 is LGHDT and CDR2 YNNKEL (reference sequence).

This clone appeared many times. This rearrangement joins TRBV6-4 to TRBJ2-3, with 8 bases that match TRBD2. Germline V lookup: CDR1 MRHNA, CDR2 SNTAGT. The V and J ends lost 4 bases and 6 bases, in that order; junction bases with no gene match: 9. This CDR3 is built from 15 residues. The CDR3 region has the DNA TGTGCCAGCAGTGGCGAAGCGGGAGCTCTTGATACGCAGTATTTT. The encoded protein is CASSGEAGALDTQYF.

This clone was observed many times. The rearrangement links TRBV28 to TRBJ1-5; D unclear. Germline lookup yields CDR1 MDHEN and CDR2 SYDVKM. V dropped 8 bases and J dropped 5 bases, with 10 bases sitting between them. CDR3 length equals 12 residues. This CDR3 reads CASSYDDQPQHF. CDR3 nucleotides: TGTGCCAGCTCATACGACGATCAGCCCCAGCATTTT. The entire variable domain, with the rest obtained from reference TRBV28 and TRBJ1-5, is as follows: DVKVTQSSRYLVKRTGEKVFLECVQDMDHENMFWYRQDPGLGLRLIYFSYDVKMKEKGDIPEGYSVSREKKERFSLILESASTNQTSMYLCASSYDDQPQHFGDGTRLSIL.

The J gene is TRBJ2-3, the V gene TRBV5-6, with 12 positions matching TRBD2. The CDR3 loop spans 16 amino acids. With 3 bases clipped from V and 6 bases from J, the junction kept 8 bases outside the gene matches. Germline V gives CDR1 SGHDT, CDR2 YYEEEE. The CDR3 nucleotides are TGTGCCAGCAGCTCGTTACTAGCGGGGGGAGTTGATACGCAGTATTTT. Protein sequence: CASSSLLAGGVDTQYF.

This clone was seen at least ten times. The chain joins TRBV28 to TRBJ2-7, with TRBD1 matching over 9 bases. The V gene end was trimmed by 5 bases and the J gene end by 2 bases; junction bases not matched to a gene: 7. CDR1 is MDHEN, CDR2 SYDVKM, per germline. The CDR3 loop spans 15 amino acids. The CDR3 protein is CASSKSDRGAYEQYF. In nucleotides, the CDR3 is TGTGCCAGCAGTAAATCGGACAGGGGCGCCTACGAGCAGTACTTC. Based on the CDR3 plus reference TRBV28 and TRBJ2-7, the full variable domain is DVKVTQSSRYLVKRTGEKVFLECVQDMDHENMFWYRQDPGLGLRLIYFSYDVKMKEKGDIPEGYSVSREKKERFSLILESASTNQTSMYLCASSKSDRGAYEQYFGPGTRLTVT.

The chain carries TRBV7-8 and TRBJ2-3, with D perhaps TRBD1 or TRBD2 (6 bases each). This CDR3 has 15 amino acids. Germline lookup yields CDR1 SGHVS and CDR2 FQNEAQ. V was shortened by 5 bases and J by 4 bases, with 16 bases between the two germline ends. CDR3 sequence (DNA): TGTGCCAGCAGCGGATGGGGGCGGGACGCAGATACGCAGTATTTT. It yields the protein CASSGWGRDADTQYF.

This clone has a count of ten or more. The chain combines TRBV5-6 with TRBJ2-7, with 8 bases matching TRBD2. Germline V gene data show CDR1 as SGHDT and CDR2 as YYEEEE. V trimming: 2 bases; J trimming: 1 base; junction bases outside the gene matches: 11. The CDR3 consists of 17 residues. The CDR3, as DNA: TGTGCCAGCAGCTTTCCCAGCGTCAGCGGGAGATCCTACGAGCAGTACTTC. This translates into CASSFPSVSGRSYEQYF.

This clone was seen at least ten times. This chain uses TRBV20-1 with TRBJ1-5, with 11 bases that match TRBD1. CDR3 length: 15 amino acids. CDR1 and CDR2 (germline): DFQATT, SNEGSKA (reference sequence). Germline trimming cut 0 bases from V and 7 bases from J; bases unmatched to any gene: 5. CDR3 nucleotides: TGCAGTGCTAGAGACGGGACAGGGGGGGACCAGCCCCAGCATTTT. This sequence encodes CSARDGTGGDQPQHF.